The rows below give T cell receptor beta chains drawn from one sample of a study of PD-1 blockade in classical Hodgkin lymphoma. The repertoire was sequenced with immunoSEQ multiplex PCR; TCRdb's copy has only in-frame clones and lacks some. The repertoire holds tens of thousands of clones, with around 68% as singletons. The specimen was peripheral blood mononuclear cells (PBMCs), collected before the second cycle of nivolumab. The source of these receptors is a human donor with classical Hodgkin lymphoma. The CDR3 runs from the conserved cysteine through the conserved F or W. The order of the fields is D gene, V gene, J gene, clone size, CDR3 length, CDR3 protein, CDR3 DNA. A D gene is named only where the DNA matches it firmly. Rows may omit the clone size; those that give it use once, few, many or a size class.

NA	TRBV19	TRBJ2-7	NA	14	CASSINRNTYEQYF	TGTGCCAGTAGTATAAACCGGAACACCTACGAGCAGTACTTC
TRBD1	TRBV28	TRBJ1-2	few	13	CASSLQGVDGYTF	TGTGCCAGCAGTCTACAGGGGGTAGATGGCTACACCTTC
TRBD2	TRBV5-1	TRBJ2-1	NA	17	CASSSSAGGTSYNEQFF	TGCGCCAGCAGCTCTTCAGCGGGGGGGACTTCCTACAATGAGCAGTTCTTC
NA	TRBV18	TRBJ1-4	few	14	CASSPPRANEKLFF	TGTGCCAGCTCACCTCCGAGGGCTAATGAAAAACTGTTTTTT
NA	TRBV11-2	TRBJ1-1	NA	13	CASSLRARTEAFF	TGTGCCAGCAGCTTACGCGCGAGGACTGAAGCTTTCTTT
NA	TRBV9	TRBJ1-4	few	15	CASSPNWGNNEKLFF	TGTGCCAGCAGCCCAAACTGGGGGAATAATGAAAAACTGTTTTTT
NA	TRBV5-4	TRBJ1-2	NA	14	CASSQVLGGRGYTF	TGCGCCAGCAGCCAAGTCTTGGGAGGGAGAGGCTACACCTTC
NA	TRBV5-1	TRBJ1-2	NA	12	CASSLWGRGYTF	TGCGCCAGCAGCTTGTGGGGTAGAGGCTACACCTTC
TRBD1	TRBV6-4	TRBJ1-6	NA	14	CASSDGQGASPLHF	TGTGCCAGCAGTGACGGACAGGGGGCTTCACCCCTCCACTTT
TRBD1	TRBV5-1	TRBJ2-5	once	14	CASSLWGQGETQYF	TGCGCCAGCAGCTTGTGGGGACAGGGAGAGACCCAGTACTTC
NA	TRBV5-6	TRBJ1-6	NA	14	CASSLYRVRSPLHF	TGTGCCAGCAGCTTGTACAGGGTTCGCTCACCCCTCCACTTT
NA	TRBV27	TRBJ2-3	NA	14	CASSFEGPGDTQYF	TGTGCCAGCAGTTTCGAGGGGCCGGGAGATACGCAGTATTTT
NA	TRBV2	TRBJ2-2	once	11	CASSEGGELFF	TGTGCCAGCAGTGAAGGCGGGGAGCTGTTTTTT
NA	TRBV12-2	TRBJ1-6	NA	12	CASRFMGHVVHF	TGTGCAAGTCGCTTCATGGGGCATGTAGTCCACTTT
TRBD2	TRBV4-1	TRBJ2-5	NA	14	CASSQEGEGETQYF	TGCGCCAGCAGCCAAGAGGGGGAGGGGGAGACCCAGTACTTC
NA	TRBV5-6	TRBJ2-1	NA	16	CASSWGDFRVGNEQFF	TGTGCCAGCAGCTGGGGGGACTTCCGGGTCGGCAATGAGCAGTTCTTC
NA	TRBV13	TRBJ2-1	NA	11	CASSLGGEQFF	TGTGCCAGCAGCCTAGGAGGGGAGCAGTTCTTC
NA	TRBV11-3	TRBJ1-1	NA	13	CASSQSDGGKAFF	TGTGCCAGCAGCCAGAGTGATGGGGGGAAAGCTTTCTTT
NA	TRBV11-2	TRBJ1-5	NA	14	CASSLGSSNQPQHF	TGTGCCAGCAGCCTAGGGTCCAGCAATCAGCCCCAGCATTTT
NA	TRBV18	TRBJ1-5	NA	14	CASSPTGEGQAQHF	TGTGCCAGCTCACCTACCGGGGAGGGACAAGCCCAGCATTTT
TRBD1	TRBV7-2	TRBJ2-7	NA	16	CASSLWHGQGAYEQYF	TGTGCCAGCAGCTTATGGCACGGACAGGGGGCCTACGAGCAGTACTTC
NA	TRBV28	TRBJ1-2	NA	13	CASSPLLHYGYTF	TGTGCCAGCAGCCCACTGCTACACTATGGCTACACCTTC
NA	TRBV20-1	TRBJ1-6	NA	11	CSAAGNSPLHF	TGCAGTGCTGCCGGGAATTCACCCCTCCACTTT
NA	TRBV28	TRBJ2-7	NA	15	CASSPGGESSYEQYF	TGTGCCAGCAGTCCCGGAGGGGAGAGCTCCTACGAGCAGTACTTC
TRBD2	TRBV4-3	TRBJ2-3	NA	16	CASSQDDSGGADTQYF	TGCGCCAGCAGCCAAGATGACAGCGGGGGGGCGGATACGCAGTATTTT
NA	TRBV19	TRBJ1-6	NA	14	CASSSGTGNSPLHF	TGTGCCAGTAGTTCCGGGACGGGTAATTCACCCCTCCACTTT
TRBD1	TRBV9	TRBJ1-6	NA	15	CASSPGQGKDSPLHF	TGTGCCAGCAGCCCCGGACAGGGGAAGGATTCACCCCTCCACTTT
TRBD2	TRBV28	TRBJ2-1	NA	14	CASSFGGDEGEQFF	TGTGCCAGCAGTTTCGGGGGGGACGAGGGTGAGCAGTTCTTC
NA	TRBV7-5	TRBJ2-3	once	18	CVRSLGTSGGARTDTQYF	TGTGTCAGAAGCCTAGGGACTAGCGGGGGGGCCCGCACAGATACGCAGTATTTT
TRBD1	TRBV18	TRBJ1-1	NA	13	CASSTDRATEAFF	TGTGCCAGCTCAACGGACAGGGCCACTGAAGCTTTCTTT
TRBD1	TRBV19	TRBJ1-6	NA	18	CASSIRPGTGNSGSPLHF	TGTGCCAGTAGTATCCGTCCCGGGACAGGGAACAGCGGCTCACCCCTCCACTTT
NA	TRBV6-1	TRBJ2-7	NA	14	CASRRDPIFYEQYF	TGTGCCAGCAGACGGGACCCCATATTCTACGAGCAGTACTTC
NA	TRBV28	TRBJ1-2	few	16	CASSSQRGDLTYGYTF	TGTGCCAGCAGCTCCCAGAGAGGGGATCTTACCTATGGCTACACCTTC
TRBD1	TRBV27	TRBJ1-2	few	15	CASSPWDRINYGYTF	TGTGCCAGCAGTCCATGGGACAGAATTAACTATGGCTACACCTTC
NA	TRBV7-9	TRBJ1-5	once	17	CASSLFPSKPGNQPQHF	TGTGCCAGCAGCTTATTTCCCTCGAAACCTGGCAATCAGCCCCAGCATTTT
NA	TRBV19	TRBJ2-2	NA	15	CASRMSPTLTGELFF	TGTGCCAGTAGAATGTCCCCTACCCTCACCGGGGAGCTGTTTTTT
NA	TRBV7-3	TRBJ2-2	NA	16	CASSLNPGFTTGELFF	TGTGCCAGCAGCTTAAATCCGGGGTTTACGACCGGGGAGCTGTTTTTT
NA	TRBV30	TRBJ1-6	NA	14	CAQGPVSYNSPLHF	TGTGCCCAAGGACCGGTATCATATAATTCACCCCTCCACTTT
TRBD1	TRBV7-2	TRBJ2-4	NA	16	CASSLGFQGAGNIQYF	TGTGCCAGCAGCTTGGGCTTTCAGGGGGCTGGGAACATTCAGTACTTC
NA	TRBV13	TRBJ1-2	NA	14	CASSHGTGNYGYTF	TGTGCCAGCAGCCATGGAACAGGGAACTATGGCTACACCTTC